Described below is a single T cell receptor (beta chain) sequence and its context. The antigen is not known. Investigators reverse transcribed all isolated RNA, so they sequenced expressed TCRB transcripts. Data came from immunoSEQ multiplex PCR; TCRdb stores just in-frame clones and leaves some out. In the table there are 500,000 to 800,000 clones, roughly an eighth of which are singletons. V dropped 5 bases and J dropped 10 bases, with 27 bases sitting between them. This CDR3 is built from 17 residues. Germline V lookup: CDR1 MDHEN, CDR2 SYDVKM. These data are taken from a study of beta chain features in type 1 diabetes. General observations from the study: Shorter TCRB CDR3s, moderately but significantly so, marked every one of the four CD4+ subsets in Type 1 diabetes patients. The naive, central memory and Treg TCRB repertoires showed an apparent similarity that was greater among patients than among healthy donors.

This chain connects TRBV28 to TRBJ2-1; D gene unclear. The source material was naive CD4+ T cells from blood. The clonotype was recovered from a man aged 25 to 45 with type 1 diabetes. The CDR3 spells CASSPLNEATSLGEQFF. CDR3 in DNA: TGTGCCAGCAGTCCACTCAATGAGGCTACCTCGCTCGGGGAGCAGTTCTTC.